Described below is a single T cell receptor beta chain sequence and its context. The sample comes from a study of blood T cells in healthy people across ages. For the second PCR, which ran for about 6 to 11 cycles, a sample-barcoded 5' primer and a J-beta primer mix were used. TCRdb redid the calling of the 5' RACE reads with MiXCR, one entry per CDR3 protein. Found here are some 1,800,000 distinct CDR3 sequences, about two fifths of them singletons; the top ten hold around 23%. Germline V lookup: CDR1 SGHTA, CDR2 FQGNSA. The CDR3 extends over 15 amino acids. The rearrangement links TRBV7-2 to TRBJ2-7; D is possibly TRBD2 (6 bases). The DNA end lines up better with TRBJ2-5; the J call may be wrong. Sequenced input: blood. This clonotype originated in a human donor in good health. CDR3 loop: CASSLAYRREETQYF. The CDR3 nucleotides read TGTGCCAGCAGCTTAGCTTACCGCCGGGAGGAGACCCAGTACTTC.